The TCR beta chain described here comes from a study of CD8 T cells in ankylosing spondylitis. Via MiXCR, TCRdb re-called the 5' RACE reads, giving one row per CDR3 protein. The sample holds 250,000 to 300,000 distinct CDR3 sequences, roughly 20% seen once. The CDR3 is made up of 17 amino acids. V lost 7 bases and J lost 0, with 16 bases in between. About this clonotype itself: The target antigen is unknown.

Study observations and caveats: Earlier reports found some motif variants in synovial fluid and blood in reactive arthritis. In ankylosing spondylitis patients, matched synovial fluid reportedly showed significant enrichment of disease-linked clones.

The TCR originated in a male donor with ankylosing spondylitis or in good health (not recorded which). This chain connects TRBV12-3 or TRBV12-4 to TRBJ1-6; D is unclear. The sample taken for sequencing was blood, either unsorted or a sorted T cell fraction (not recorded which). CDR3 in DNA: TGTGCCAGCAATAGCCAGACGGGGAGCTCCTATAATTCACCCCTCCACTTT. The encoded protein is CASNSQTGSSYNSPLHF.